This TCR beta chain was sequenced for a study of early T cells in non-severe SARS-CoV-2 infection. The V gene lost 5 bases and the J gene lost 3 bases, with 8 bases spanning the gap. Germline lookup yields CDR1 SGHRS and CDR2 YFSETQ. This CDR3 region has 12 residues. This clonotype was counted a few times. The TCR library protocol was used to attach unique molecular identifiers. These identifiers were attached to individual cDNA molecules. TCRdb itself ran the 5' RACE reads through MiXCR, one entry per CDR3 protein. The sample has 75,000 to 100,000 distinct CDR3 sequences, 16% seen once; the top ten hold 1.3%.

The source of this sequence is an adult who was a healthcare worker with PCR-confirmed SARS-CoV-2 infection or an uninfected control (not recorded which). Specimen: whole blood. This chain joins TRBV5-1 and TRBJ2-5; D is unresolved. The CDR3 reads CASSFGEETQYF. The CDR3 DNA sequence: TGCGCCAGCAGTTTTGGGGAAGAGACCCAGTACTTC. Looking up the rest from reference TRBV5-1 and TRBJ2-5 gives the full variable domain: KAGVTQTPRYLIKTRGQQVTLSCSPISGHRSVSWYQQTPGQGLQFLFEYFSETQRNKGNFPGRFSGRQFSNSRSEMNVSTLELGDSALYLCASSFGEETQYFGPGTRLLVL.